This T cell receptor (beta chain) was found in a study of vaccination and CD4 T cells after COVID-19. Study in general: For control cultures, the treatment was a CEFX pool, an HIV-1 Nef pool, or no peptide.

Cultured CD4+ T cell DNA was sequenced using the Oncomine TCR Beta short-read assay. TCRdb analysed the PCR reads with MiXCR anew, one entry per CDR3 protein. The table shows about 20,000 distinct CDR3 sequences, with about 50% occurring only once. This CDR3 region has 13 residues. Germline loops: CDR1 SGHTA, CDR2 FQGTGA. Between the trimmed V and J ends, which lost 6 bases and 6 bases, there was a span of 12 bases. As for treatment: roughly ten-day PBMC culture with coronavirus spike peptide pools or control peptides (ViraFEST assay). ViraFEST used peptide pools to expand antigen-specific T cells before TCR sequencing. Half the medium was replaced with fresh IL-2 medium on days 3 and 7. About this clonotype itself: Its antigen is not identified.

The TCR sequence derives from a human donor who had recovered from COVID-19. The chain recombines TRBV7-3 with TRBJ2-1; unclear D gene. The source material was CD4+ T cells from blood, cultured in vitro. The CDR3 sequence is CASSSPGTNEQFF. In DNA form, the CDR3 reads TGTGCCAGCAGTTCCCCGGGTACCAATGAGCAGTTCTTC.